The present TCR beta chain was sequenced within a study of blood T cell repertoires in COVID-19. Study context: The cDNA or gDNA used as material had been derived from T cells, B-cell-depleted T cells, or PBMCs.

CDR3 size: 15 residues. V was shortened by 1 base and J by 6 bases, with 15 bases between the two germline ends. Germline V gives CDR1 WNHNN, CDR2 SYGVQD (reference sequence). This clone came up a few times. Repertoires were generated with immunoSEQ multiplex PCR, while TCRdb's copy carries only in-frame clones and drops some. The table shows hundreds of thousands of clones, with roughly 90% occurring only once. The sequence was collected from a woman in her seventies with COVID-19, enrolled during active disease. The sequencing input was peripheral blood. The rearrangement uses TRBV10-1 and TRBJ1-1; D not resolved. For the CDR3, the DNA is TGCGCCAGCAGTGAGTTCCCCGGTCGACTGGCTGAAGCTTTCTTT. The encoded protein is CASSEFPGRLAEAFF.